The sequence of this T cell receptor beta chain was determined in a study of beta chain features in type 1 diabetes. Study-level results: TCRB CDR3s were moderately but significantly shorter in Type 1 diabetes patients in all four CD4+ subsets.

The germline V and J ends were trimmed by 0 bases and 1 base, with 6 bases remaining between them. The CDR3 consists of 14 residues. Germline V lookup: CDR1 KGHSH, CDR2 LQKENI. Every sorted population was more than 95% pure. Expressed TCRB transcripts got sequenced, as all isolated RNA was reverse transcribed. Clones were read by immunoSEQ multiplex PCR, and TCRdb kept only the in-frame ones, dropping some. The profile shows 40,000 to 65,000 clones, 55% to 75% of them singletons. About this clone itself: Its antigen remains unknown.

The chain employs TRBV18 and TRBJ1-1, with D unresolved. The receptor was isolated from a woman in her twenties or thirties with type 1 diabetes. The sample taken for sequencing was stem cell memory CD4+ T cells from blood. CDR3 loop: CASSPPVGNTEAFF. The CDR3 nucleotides read TGTGCCAGCTCACCACCGGTCGGGAACACTGAAGCTTTCTTT.